This T cell receptor beta chain was recovered during a study of graft-versus-host responses after intestinal transplantation. About the research overall: Every recipient underwent anti-thymocyte globulin induction, then tacrolimus and steroids for three to four years. Study-wide results and caveats: Some patients had graft-donor T cell macrochimerism. In their allografts, the ratios of graft-versus-host to host-versus-graft T cell clones were high. Investigators detected GvH clones in recipient marrow, with some emerging earlier in ileum or blood.

A remark on this clone: Its cognate antigen is unknown.

CDR3 length equals 14 residues. V shed 4 bases and J shed 3 bases, with 12 bases lying between them. Germline V CDR1 and CDR2: MDHEN, SYDVKM. Sequencing used immunoSEQ multiplex PCR; TCRdb keeps in-frame clones, though not all of them. The table has tens of thousands of clones, 95% seen once. This sequence joins TRBV28 and TRBJ1-2; the D is unclear. The sample in question was unstimulated CD8+ T cells sorted from spleen or lymph node cells, obtained before transplant. This TCR derives from a human donor who was the organ donor for an intestinal transplant. CDR3: CASSSSVSDYGYTF. The CDR3 DNA reads as TGTGCCAGCAGTTCGTCGGTGAGCGACTATGGCTACACCTTC.